Listed below are T cell receptor beta chains from one sample, sequenced in a study of cytomegalovirus exposure and HLA in healthy donors. TCRdb's copy holds only in-frame clones and misses some; the assay was immunoSEQ multiplex PCR. The sample lists over 110,000 clones; about three quarters were seen once. The sample was PBMCs. These TCRs come from a male donor in good health and CMV-seropositive. The CDR3 runs from the conserved cysteine through the conserved F or W. A D gene is named only where the DNA matches it firmly. Only some rows state a clone size, as once, few, many or a class for expanded clones.

clone_size: .
j_call: TRBJ2-7
d_call: .
v_call: TRBV12-5
cdr3_aa: CASGFQGIDEQYF
cdr3_nt: TGTGCTAGTGGTTTCCAGGGCATCGACGAGCAGTACTTC

clone_size: once
j_call: TRBJ1-5
d_call: .
v_call: TRBV5-5
cdr3_aa: CASSLRAGLGHQPQHF
cdr3_nt: TGTGCCAGCAGCTTGCGCGCCGGTTTGGGGCATCAGCCCCAGCATTTT

clone_size: .
j_call: TRBJ1-5
d_call: .
v_call: TRBV21-1
cdr3_aa: CASMREGHKHQPQHF
cdr3_nt: TGTGCCAGCATGCGGGAGGGCCACAAACATCAGCCCCAGCATTTT

clone_size: few
j_call: TRBJ2-7
d_call: TRBD2
v_call: TRBV11-2
cdr3_aa: CASSSEPGLAGDFSYEQYF
cdr3_nt: TGTGCCAGCAGCTCCGAACCGGGACTAGCGGGAGATTTCTCCTACGAGCAGTACTTC

clone_size: .
j_call: TRBJ2-3
d_call: TRBD2
v_call: TRBV5-1
cdr3_aa: CASNPGGGVDTQYF
cdr3_nt: TGCGCCAGCAACCCCGGGGGGGGTGTGGATACGCAGTATTTT

clone_size: .
j_call: TRBJ2-7
d_call: TRBD1
v_call: TRBV7-9
cdr3_aa: CSSSATGTESSYEQYF
cdr3_nt: TGTTCCAGCAGCGCCACCGGGACAGAAAGCTCCTACGAGCAGTACTTC

clone_size: .
j_call: TRBJ2-1
d_call: .
v_call: TRBV7-2
cdr3_aa: CASSPRKSSYNEQFF
cdr3_nt: TGTGCCAGCAGCCCGCGAAAGAGCTCCTACAATGAGCAGTTCTTC

clone_size: .
j_call: TRBJ1-4
d_call: .
v_call: TRBV19
cdr3_aa: CASNPEVRLNEKLFF
cdr3_nt: TGTGCCAGTAACCCCGAAGTACGGTTGAATGAAAAACTGTTTTTT

clone_size: few
j_call: TRBJ2-7
d_call: .
v_call: TRBV30
cdr3_aa: CAWSVHAGDEQYF
cdr3_nt: TGTGCCTGGAGTGTCCATGCAGGGGATGAGCAGTACTTC

clone_size: .
j_call: TRBJ1-1
d_call: TRBD1
v_call: TRBV7-9
cdr3_aa: CASSPWDRGKAFF
cdr3_nt: TGTGCCAGCAGCCCCTGGGACAGGGGGAAAGCTTTCTTT

clone_size: .
j_call: TRBJ2-3
d_call: TRBD2
v_call: TRBV7-2
cdr3_aa: CASSFGTSGGAPVQYF
cdr3_nt: TGTGCCAGCAGCTTCGGGACTAGCGGGGGGGCTCCGGTGCAGTATTTT

clone_size: .
j_call: TRBJ2-7
d_call: TRBD1
v_call: TRBV5-1
cdr3_aa: CASSLVGQVFYEQYF
cdr3_nt: TGCGCCAGCAGTTTGGTGGGACAGGTCTTCTACGAGCAGTACTTC

clone_size: .
j_call: TRBJ2-1
d_call: TRBD1
v_call: TRBV27
cdr3_aa: CASSDRDATYNEQFF
cdr3_nt: TGTGCCAGCTCTGACAGGGATGCTACCTACAATGAGCAGTTCTTC

clone_size: .
j_call: TRBJ2-2
d_call: .
v_call: TRBV2
cdr3_aa: CASSEPLTGSSGELFF
cdr3_nt: TGTGCCAGCAGTGAACCTTTAACAGGGAGCTCCGGGGAGCTGTTTTTT

clone_size: .
j_call: TRBJ2-7
d_call: .
v_call: TRBV6-5
cdr3_aa: CASSYSLARSYEQYF
cdr3_nt: TGTGCCAGCAGTTATTCGCTGGCTAGAAGCTACGAGCAGTACTTC

clone_size: .
j_call: TRBJ2-7
d_call: .
v_call: TRBV6-1
cdr3_aa: CASSENPWPGRNDEQYF
cdr3_nt: TGTGCCAGCAGTGAAAACCCATGGCCAGGGAGGAACGACGAGCAGTACTTC

clone_size: .
j_call: TRBJ2-3
d_call: .
v_call: TRBV7-9
cdr3_aa: CASRPTYTDTQYF
cdr3_nt: TGTGCCAGCAGACCGACATACACAGATACGCAGTATTTT

clone_size: .
j_call: TRBJ1-1
d_call: TRBD1
v_call: TRBV6-6
cdr3_aa: CASSPTARGLTEAFF
cdr3_nt: TGTGCCAGCAGCCCCACGGCCAGGGGGCTAACTGAAGCTTTCTTT

clone_size: .
j_call: TRBJ2-7
d_call: .
v_call: TRBV4-2
cdr3_aa: CASSQDTGRGLAGFYEQYF
cdr3_nt: TGTGCCAGCAGCCAAGATACGGGAAGGGGGCTAGCGGGCTTCTACGAGCAGTACTTC

clone_size: .
j_call: TRBJ2-1
d_call: TRBD1
v_call: TRBV11-3
cdr3_aa: CASSLDSRTGRRNEQFF
cdr3_nt: TGTGCCAGCAGCTTAGATTCACGGACAGGGAGGCGCAATGAGCAGTTCTTC

clone_size: once
j_call: TRBJ2-5
d_call: TRBD2
v_call: TRBV9
cdr3_aa: CASSVTSGVYQETQYF
cdr3_nt: TGTGCCAGCAGCGTGACTAGCGGGGTTTACCAAGAGACCCAGTACTTC

clone_size: .
j_call: TRBJ1-6
d_call: .
v_call: TRBV19
cdr3_aa: CASSWQGNSPLHF
cdr3_nt: TGTGCCAGTAGTTGGCAGGGGAATTCACCCCTCCACTTT

clone_size: .
j_call: TRBJ1-6
d_call: .
v_call: TRBV1
cdr3_aa: CTSSREQWNSPLHF
cdr3_nt: TGCACCAGCAGCCGAGAACAGTGGAATTCACCCCTCCACTTT

clone_size: .
j_call: TRBJ1-1
d_call: .
v_call: TRBV27
cdr3_aa: CASSFEGIWTEAFF
cdr3_nt: TGTGCCAGCAGTTTTGAGGGTATTTGGACTGAAGCTTTCTTT

clone_size: .
j_call: TRBJ1-5
d_call: .
v_call: TRBV27
cdr3_aa: CATSMRGDGSNQPQHF
cdr3_nt: TGTGCCACCTCTATGCGGGGGGACGGTAGCAATCAGCCCCAGCATTTT

clone_size: .
j_call: TRBJ2-6
d_call: TRBD1
v_call: TRBV4-1
cdr3_aa: CASSQDGSLQGPGANVLTF
cdr3_nt: TGCGCCAGCAGCCAAGATGGTTCTTTACAGGGGCCTGGGGCCAACGTCCTGACTTTC

clone_size: medium-sized
j_call: TRBJ2-7
d_call: .
v_call: TRBV4-3
cdr3_aa: CASSQDRGSIYEQYF
cdr3_nt: TGCGCCAGCAGCCAAGACAGGGGATCTATCTACGAGCAGTACTTC

clone_size: .
j_call: TRBJ2-3
d_call: .
v_call: TRBV10-2
cdr3_aa: CASSDPGGTDTQYF
cdr3_nt: TGCGCCAGCAGCGATCCGGGGGGCACAGATACGCAGTATTTT

clone_size: .
j_call: TRBJ2-3
d_call: TRBD2
v_call: TRBV13
cdr3_aa: CASSPSRGGRVIDTQYF
cdr3_nt: TGTGCCAGCAGCCCGTCTCGGGGGGGGAGAGTAATAGATACGCAGTATTTT

clone_size: .
j_call: TRBJ2-2
d_call: .
v_call: TRBV7-7
cdr3_aa: CASSPTGGGPGELFF
cdr3_nt: TGTGCTAGCAGCCCAACGGGTGGAGGTCCCGGGGAGCTGTTTTTT

clone_size: .
j_call: TRBJ1-4
d_call: .
v_call: TRBV19
cdr3_aa: CASSTFEQDWDEKLFF
cdr3_nt: TGTGCCAGTAGTACCTTCGAACAGGATTGGGATGAAAAACTGTTTTTT

clone_size: .
j_call: TRBJ2-1
d_call: TRBD2
v_call: TRBV6-9
cdr3_aa: CAPTPGLAGGPIYNEQFF
cdr3_nt: TGTGCCCCAACCCCGGGACTAGCGGGAGGGCCGATTTACAATGAGCAGTTCTTC

clone_size: .
j_call: TRBJ1-1
d_call: TRBD1
v_call: TRBV27
cdr3_aa: CASSITGGTEAFF
cdr3_nt: TGTGCCAGCAGTATCACAGGGGGCACTGAAGCTTTCTTT

clone_size: .
j_call: TRBJ2-7
d_call: .
v_call: TRBV5-4
cdr3_aa: CASSLDSLSGLNEQYF
cdr3_nt: TGTGCCAGCAGCTTGGATAGTCTGTCGGGGTTGAACGAGCAGTACTTC

clone_size: .
j_call: TRBJ2-3
d_call: .
v_call: TRBV30
cdr3_aa: CAWSVSVSTDTQYF
cdr3_nt: TGTGCCTGGAGTGTATCAGTTAGCACAGATACGCAGTATTTT

clone_size: .
j_call: TRBJ2-7
d_call: .
v_call: TRBV20-1
cdr3_aa: CRQYRDGQYF
cdr3_nt: TGCAGGCAATACAGGGACGGGCAGTACTTC

clone_size: .
j_call: TRBJ2-5
d_call: TRBD1
v_call: TRBV25-1
cdr3_aa: CASSEMTGAGSETQYF
cdr3_nt: TGTGCCAGCAGTGAGATGACAGGGGCGGGATCGGAGACCCAGTACTTC